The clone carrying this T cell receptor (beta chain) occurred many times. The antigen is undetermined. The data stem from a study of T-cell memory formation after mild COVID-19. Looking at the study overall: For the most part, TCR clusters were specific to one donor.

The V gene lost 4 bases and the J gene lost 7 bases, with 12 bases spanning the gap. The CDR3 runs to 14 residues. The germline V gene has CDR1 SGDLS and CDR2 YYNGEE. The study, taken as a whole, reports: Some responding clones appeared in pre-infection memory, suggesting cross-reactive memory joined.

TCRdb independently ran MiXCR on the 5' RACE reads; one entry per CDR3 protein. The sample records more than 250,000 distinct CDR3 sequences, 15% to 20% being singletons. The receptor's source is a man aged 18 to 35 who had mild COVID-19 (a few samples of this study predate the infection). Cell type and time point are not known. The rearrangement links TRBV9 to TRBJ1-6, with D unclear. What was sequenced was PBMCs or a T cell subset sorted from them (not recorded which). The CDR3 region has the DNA TGTGCCAGCAGCCGAGGAGACTGGAATTCACCCCTCCACTTT. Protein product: CASSRGDWNSPLHF.